Shown below are 8 T cell receptor beta chains from a single sample sequenced in a study of blood T cell repertoires in COVID-19. Measured with immunoSEQ multiplex PCR; TCRdb has only the in-frame clones, and not every one. The sample contains approximately 230,000 clones, approximately 90% of which appear only once. Source material: peripheral blood. The receptors stem from a man aged 18 to 35 with active or convalescent COVID-19.

The chain combines TRBV5-1 with TRBJ1-4, with D maybe TRBD1 (6 bases). The V end lost 1 base, the J end lost 3 bases, and 10 bases lay between the germline ends. The CDR3 runs to 15 residues. The germline gives CDR1 SGHRS, CDR2 YFSETQ. The CDR3 nucleotides read TGCGCCAGCAGCTTGCTAGGGGGGGCTAATGAAAAACTGTTTTTT. Protein: CASSLLGGANEKLFF.

The gene calls are TRBV6-5 and TRBJ1-2; no firm D call. Trimming left V 7 bases short and J 1 base short, with 7 bases between. CDR3 length: 12 residues. Germline V gene lookup returns CDR1 MNHEY and CDR2 SVGAGI. The DNA of the CDR3 is TGTGCCAGCATGCCGGTTAACTATGGCTACACCTTC. Amino acid sequence: CASMPVNYGYTF.

The V call is TRBV3-1 (or the pseudogene TRBV3-2), the J call TRBJ1-1; no clear D gene. The CDR3 extends over 13 amino acids. In germline, CDR1 is LGHDT, CDR2 YNNKEL (reference sequence). The V end was cut by 0 bases, the J end by 7 bases, with 9 bases between. CDR3 region: CASSQDLTSEAFF. Written as DNA, the CDR3 is TGTGCCAGCAGCCAAGATCTTACCAGTGAAGCTTTCTTT.

The gene calls are TRBV27 and TRBJ2-7; D perhaps matches TRBD1 (5 bases). The CDR3 spans 16 residues. V lost 3 bases and J lost 6, with 21 bases in between. Germline CDR1 and CDR2: MNHEY and SMNVEV (reference sequence). This CDR3 is CASSLYKGISAGEQYF. DNA for the CDR3: TGTGCCAGCAGTTTGTATAAGGGGATTTCGGCCGGCGAGCAGTACTTC.

The V call is TRBV7-2, the J call TRBJ2-7; 13 bases match TRBD2. Germline V lookup: CDR1 SGHTA, CDR2 FQGNSA. This CDR3 spans 17 amino acids. With 5 bases clipped from V and 4 bases from J, the junction kept 11 bases outside the gene matches. Here the CDR3 DNA reads TGTGCCAGCAGCGGCGGACTAGCGGGAGTCTTTAGTTACGAGCAGTACTTC. This sequence encodes CASSGGLAGVFSYEQYF.

This chain links TRBV6-5 with TRBJ1-2; D is uncertain. Germline lookup yields CDR1 MNHEY and CDR2 SVGAGI. This CDR3 has 13 amino acids. Trimming stripped 0 bases from V and 5 bases from J, with 7 bases between. The CDR3 region has the DNA TGTGCCAGCAGTTACTCGCGGGCGTATGGCTACACCTTC. Protein product: CASSYSRAYGYTF.

V usage is TRBV9 and J usage is TRBJ2-3; 8 nucleotides match TRBD2. The V gene's germline CDR1 is SGDLS and CDR2 YYNGEE. This CDR3 comprises 15 residues. With V trimmed by 3 bases and J by 0 bases, 3 bases remained unmatched. The CDR3 region has the DNA TGTGCCAGCAGCGACCCTAGCGGGAGCACAGATACGCAGTATTTT. Protein sequence: CASSDPSGSTDTQYF.

CDR3 coding DNA: TGTGCCAGTAAAGACATTGGAACTAGCATCGATGAGCAGTTCTTC. It translates to CASKDIGTSIDEQFF. This rearrangement joins TRBV19 to TRBJ2-1; possibly TRBD2 for D (6 bases). This CDR3 is built from 15 residues. V shed 7 bases and J shed 8 bases, with 21 bases lying between them. The germline V gene has CDR1 LNHDA and CDR2 SQIVND (reference sequence).